A selection of T cell receptor beta chains follows, all from one sample in a study of T cells in Graves' hyperthyroidism and ophthalmopathy. TCRdb re-analysed the multiplex PCR reads in MiXCR, keeping a single row per CDR3 protein. The sample has fewer than 650,000 distinct CDR3 sequences; about 46% are singletons. Material for sequencing was peripheral blood or thyroid tissue (not recorded which). The receptors were sampled from an adult woman with Graves' disease, either hyperthyroidism or ophthalmopathy (not recorded which). CDR3s include the opening cysteine and the closing phenylalanine or tryptophan. The D gene is left open where the match is weak. Clone sizes are given selectively: once, few, many, or a class where the clone is expanded.

j_call v_call d_call clone_size cdr3_nt cdr3_aa
TRBJ2-2 TRBV7-2 . . TGTGCCAGCAGCCCCCTTCTTGCGAACACCGGGGAGCTGTTTTTT CASSPLLANTGELFF
TRBJ2-7 TRBV10-3 . . TGTGCCATAGCTTCGGGGGTGGGGCCGTACGAGCAGTACTTC CAIASGVGPYEQYF
TRBJ2-7 TRBV5-6 . many TGTGCCAGCAGCCTGAACCTCCAATACGAGCAGTACTTC CASSLNLQYEQYF
TRBJ2-6 TRBV11-2 . many TGTGCCAGCAGCTTAGATCTGATCTCTGGGGCCAACGTCCTGACTTTC CASSLDLISGANVLTF
TRBJ2-7 TRBV20-1 . . TGCAGTGCACGGGACAATAAAATCTACGAGCAGTACTTC CSARDNKIYEQYF
TRBJ2-2 TRBV20-1 TRBD1 few TGCAGTGCCATGGACAGGGAAATCACCGGGGAGCTGTTTTTT CSAMDREITGELFF
TRBJ2-5 TRBV28 . many TGTGCCAGCTTCGATAGCGGACAAGAGACCCAGTACTTC CASFDSGQETQYF
TRBJ2-7 TRBV20-1 TRBD2 many TGCAGTGCCCGAGAAAGGACTAGCGGGAGCCACGAGCAGTACTTC CSARERTSGSHEQYF
TRBJ2-5 TRBV5-1 . few TGCGCCAGCAGCTTGGAAGGCAGAGAAGAGACCCAGTACTTC CASSLEGREETQYF
TRBJ2-5 TRBV29-1 . many TGCATTACCCGGGACTCTAAAGAGACCCAGTACTTC CITRDSKETQYF
TRBJ1-1 TRBV4-2 . . TGTGCCAGCAGCCAAGCACCGGGGAGTGAAGCTTTCTTT CASSQAPGSEAFF
TRBJ2-2 TRBV29-1 TRBD1 . TGCAGCGTTGGGCAGGGGGCAAGGACCGGGGAGCTGTTTTTT CSVGQGARTGELFF
TRBJ2-5 TRBV7-9 . many TGTGCCAGCAGCCCAAGGCCGGTTGGGGCCTTCCAAGAGACCCAGTACTTC CASSPRPVGAFQETQYF
TRBJ2-5 TRBV10-3 . . TGTGCCATCAGAGGGGGTAGGGAGACCCAGTACTTC CAIRGGRETQYF
TRBJ2-2 TRBV10-1 . . TGCGCCAGCAGTACGAGCACCGGGGAGCTGTTTTTT CASSTSTGELFF